This T cell receptor (beta chain) was captured by sequencing in a study of cytomegalovirus exposure and HLA in healthy donors. Points from the study as a whole: Rarity marked most TCR sequences, yet some public TCRs occurred in many donors. Later, an analysis found that TCR clusters from the first cohort tended to co-occur in the 120 validation repertoires.

Method: immunoSEQ multiplex PCR; TCRdb's copy keeps in-frame clones and lacks some. Here the sample spans 150,000 to 200,000 clones, roughly 84% being singletons. With respect to this clone: Its specificity is unknown.

The sample taken for sequencing was PBMCs. The sequence was collected from a man younger than 45 in good health and CMV-seropositive.

CDR3 bases: TGTGCCAGCAGCCCCGGGACAGGGGACTACGAGCAGTACTTC. This translates into CASSPGTGDYEQYF. J is TRBJ2-7 and V is TRBV5-6, with 10 bases aligning to TRBD1. From germline, CDR1 is SGHDT and CDR2 YYEEEE. Germline trimming cut 4 bases from V and 3 bases from J; bases unmatched to any gene: 4. CDR3 length: 14 amino acids. Full variable domain (missing parts from reference TRBV5-6 and TRBJ2-7): DAGVTQSPTHLIKTRGQQVTLRCSPKSGHDTVSWYQQALGQGPQFIFQYYEEEERQRGNFPDRFSGHQFPNYSSELNVNALLLGDSALYLCASSPGTGDYEQYFGPGTRLTVT.